The clone carrying this T cell receptor beta chain came up many times. The antigen is undetermined. The data were taken from a study of early T cells in non-severe SARS-CoV-2 infection. Study-wide findings and caveats: VDJdb matches were skewed toward anti-spike CD8 T cell responses.

Researchers tagged individual cDNA molecules with unique molecular identifiers. TCRdb passed the 5' RACE reads through MiXCR, listing each CDR3 protein once. The repertoire holds tens of thousands of distinct CDR3 sequences, with about 4.9% as singletons. This specimen consisted of whole blood, obtained at baseline. This receptor was taken from an adult who was a healthcare worker with PCR-confirmed SARS-CoV-2 infection or an uninfected control (not recorded which).

As DNA, the CDR3 is TGTGCCAGCACCTCGGGACAGGGGAACACTGAAGCTTTCTTT. Translating gives CASTSGQGNTEAFF. The V gene is TRBV28, the J gene TRBJ1-1; 9 bases fit TRBD1. V was clipped by 7 bases and J by 1 base; unmatched bases: 4. Germline V CDR1 and CDR2: MDHEN, SYDVKM. The CDR3 covers 14 residues.